This TCR beta chain was documented in a study of control samples from healthy donors and cancer patients. Germline V lookup: CDR1 SGHVS, CDR2 FQNEAQ. This CDR3 has 16 residues. J was trimmed by 3 bases and V by 3 bases; bases with no gene match: 7. Method: immunoSEQ multiplex PCR; TCRdb's copy keeps in-frame clones and lacks some. The sample includes over 80,000 clones, approximately 82% of them seen just once. The sample consisted of blood. This receptor was obtained from a man in his 60s in good health. The J gene is TRBJ2-3, the V gene TRBV7-8; 9 bases map to TRBD2. CDR3 sequence (DNA): TGTGCCAGCAGCTTCCATTTAGCGGGAGAGACAGATACGCAGTATTTT. Its protein product is CASSFHLAGETDTQYF.